The 28 T cell receptor beta chains reported below all come from one sample, sequenced in a study of PD-1 blockade in classical Hodgkin lymphoma. Time point denoted: cycle 4 day 1 (C4D1), after five to seven weeks of nivolumab. No patient escaped relapse after autologous stem cell transplantation, and brentuximab vedotin exposure varied. Negative magnetic selection isolated CD4+ T cells from thawed PBMCs. Here immunoSEQ multiplex PCR was the method, and the copy in TCRdb shows in-frame clones only, minus some. Of around 18,000 clones in the sample, around 75% were seen once. Sequencing was performed on CD4+ T cells from blood, taken before the fourth cycle of nivolumab. These receptor sequences come from a human donor with classical Hodgkin lymphoma.

The chain couples TRBV5-3 to TRBJ2-5, with D possibly matching TRBD2 (5 bases). TRBV5-3 is an ORF, and what it does is uncertain. Between the trimmed V and J ends, which lost 0 bases and 3 bases, there was a span of 18 bases. This CDR3 is 17 amino acids long. The CDR3 protein is CARSLDPGVKHKETQYF. The CDR3 nucleotides are TGTGCCAGAAGCTTGGACCCCGGGGTGAAACATAAAGAGACCCAGTACTTC.

The chain combines TRBV19 with TRBJ2-3; 8 bases line up with TRBD2. V was clipped by 1 base and J by 4 bases; unmatched bases: 4. CDR1 is LNHDA, CDR2 SQIVND, per germline (reference sequence). This CDR3 has 15 amino acids. This chain's CDR3 is CASSIAGGAADTQYF. In DNA form, the CDR3 reads TGTGCCAGTAGTATAGCGGGAGGGGCGGCAGATACGCAGTATTTT. The variable domain in full, completed from reference TRBV19 and TRBJ2-3, reads DGGITQSPKYLFRKEGQNVTLSCEQNLNHDAMYWYRQDPGQGLRLIYYSQIVNDFQKGDIAEGYSVSREKKESFPLTVTSAQKNPTAFYLCASSIAGGAADTQYFGPGTRLTVL.

Only one count was recorded for this clone. The chain links TRBV7-2 to TRBJ2-7; no definite D call. The germline gives CDR1 SGHTA, CDR2 FQGNSA. V was pared by 3 bases and J by 0 bases, with 3 bases between. CDR3 length: 12 residues. The CDR3 DNA reads as TGTGCCAGCAGCTTCCCCTCCTACGAGCAGTACTTC. It specifies CASSFPSYEQYF. The full variable domain, its missing parts supplied by reference TRBV7-2 and TRBJ2-7, is GAGVSQSPSNKVTEKGKDVELRCDPISGHTALYWYRQSLGQGLEFLIYFQGNSAPDKSGLPSDRFSAERTGGSVSTLTIQRTQQEDSAVYLCASSFPSYEQYFGPGTRLTVT.

The sample holds one count of this clone. V is TRBV28 and J is TRBJ1-2; 7 bases align to TRBD1. CDR3 length: 16 amino acids. The V gene's germline CDR1 is MDHEN and CDR2 SYDVKM. The V and J ends lost 1 base and 5 bases, in that order; junction bases with no gene match: 10. The CDR3 DNA is TGTGCCAGCAGTTTATCAAAGGGGGCCGGCATTTATGGCTACACCTTC. Its translation is CASSLSKGAGIYGYTF.

The V and J genes are TRBV6-1 and TRBJ1-3; no clear D gene. V was trimmed by 2 bases and J by 6 bases, leaving 8 bases between them. Looked up from germline, CDR1 is MNHNS and CDR2 is SASEGT. There are 13 residues in the CDR3. The CDR3 loop is CASSETSPNTIYF. In DNA form, the CDR3 reads TGTGCCAGCAGTGAAACCAGTCCAAACACCATATATTTT.

This chain uses TRBV7-8 with TRBJ2-2, with D tentatively TRBD1 (5 bases). Trimming cost V 6 bases and J 1 base, with 9 bases left between them. Germline values: CDR1 SGHVS, CDR2 FQNEAQ. This CDR3 region has 14 residues. CDR3 sequence (DNA): TGTGCCAGCAGGCAGACAGTGAACACCGGGGAGCTGTTTTTT. Residues: CASRQTVNTGELFF.

The chain uses TRBV4-3 and TRBJ2-7; tentative D call: TRBD2 (5 bases). The CDR3 runs to 14 residues. V was pared by 0 bases and J by 6 bases, with 12 bases between. CDR1 is LGHNA, CDR2 YSLEER, per germline. The chain's CDR3 is CASSQDLIAREQYF. The DNA for the CDR3 is TGCGCCAGCAGCCAAGATCTTATAGCGCGCGAGCAGTACTTC.

This chain links TRBV11-2 with TRBJ2-1; D gene uncertain. Germline CDR1 and CDR2: SGHAT and FQNNGV. V was cut by 0 bases and J by 6 bases, with 15 bases left in between. The CDR3 is 16 amino acids. In DNA, the CDR3 is TGTGCCAGCAGCTTAGAATGGGTGGGAAGGTTCAATGAGCAGTTCTTC. It translates to CASSLEWVGRFNEQFF.

Only one count was recorded for this clone. The chain recombines TRBV5-1 with TRBJ1-1; D is undetermined. The CDR3 runs 17 residues. Per germline, CDR1 SGHRS and CDR2 YFSETQ. V dropped 3 bases and J dropped 4 bases, with 22 bases sitting between them. The CDR3 DNA sequence: TGCGCCAGCAGCTATACCGCGGCCAGGCGATTGCGCACTGAAGCTTTCTTT. It translates to CASSYTAARRLRTEAFF. The full variable domain, rest sourced from reference TRBV5-1 and TRBJ1-1, is KAGVTQTPRYLIKTRGQQVTLSCSPISGHRSVSWYQQTPGQGLQFLFEYFSETQRNKGNFPGRFSGRQFSNSRSEMNVSTLELGDSALYLCASSYTAARRLRTEAFFGQGTRLTVV.

The gene calls are TRBV28 and TRBJ2-3, with 8 bases lining up with TRBD2. The J segment lost 4 bases and the V segment lost 5 bases, leaving 5 bases of the junction unmatched. Germline loops: CDR1 MDHEN, CDR2 SYDVKM. The CDR3 is 14 amino acids. For the CDR3, the DNA is TGTGCCAGCAGTGCAAGCGGGAGTTCAGATACGCAGTATTTT. This sequence encodes CASSASGSSDTQYF. Using reference TRBV28 and TRBJ2-3 for the parts outside the CDR3, the full variable domain is DVKVTQSSRYLVKRTGEKVFLECVQDMDHENMFWYRQDPGLGLRLIYFSYDVKMKEKGDIPEGYSVSREKKERFSLILESASTNQTSMYLCASSASGSSDTQYFGPGTRLTVL.

The chain employs TRBV18 and TRBJ1-2; D ambiguous. The CDR3 runs to 12 residues. Trimming cost V 6 bases and J 4 bases, with 9 bases left between them. CDR1 and CDR2 (germline): KGHSH, LQKENI. CDR3 region: CASSTLSYGYTF. CDR3 in DNA: TGTGCCAGCTCTACCCTATCCTATGGCTACACCTTC.

There are a few counts of this clone. The V and J genes are TRBV4-3 and TRBJ2-7; D is tentatively TRBD1 or TRBD2 (5 bases each). Germline V lookup: CDR1 LGHNA, CDR2 YSLEER. V lost 2 bases to trimming and J lost 3 bases, with 14 bases between them. The CDR3 totals 15 residues. The CDR3: CASSQIRDPSYEQYF. CDR3 in DNA: TGCGCCAGCAGCCAAATCCGGGACCCGAGCTACGAGCAGTACTTC.

This clone was found a few times. V usage is TRBV2 and J usage is TRBJ1-5, with 7 bases identical to TRBD1. With 6 bases clipped from V and 0 bases from J, the junction kept 2 bases outside the gene matches. CDR3 length equals 14 residues. The germline CDR1 and CDR2 sequences are SNHLY and FYNNEI. The CDR3 coding sequence is TGTGCCAGCAGGGGACAGAATAGCAATCAGCCCCAGCATTTT. Translation: CASRGQNSNQPQHF.

V is TRBV4-1 and J is TRBJ1-4, with TRBD1 as a possible D gene (5 bases). The ends were cut back, 4 bases at V and 4 bases at J, with 10 bases in the middle. The CDR3 is made up of 14 amino acids. CDR1 is MGHRA, CDR2 YSYEKL, per germline. The CDR3 DNA reads TGCGCCAGCAGCCTGGGGCTAGATAATGAAAAACTGTTTTTT. It specifies CASSLGLDNEKLFF.

This clone was recorded only once. The rearrangement joins TRBV11-2 to TRBJ2-2, with 12 bases fitting TRBD2. V gave up 2 bases and J gave up 7 bases; unmatched junction bases: 11. The germline gives CDR1 SGHAT, CDR2 FQNNGV. The CDR3 is 18 amino acids. CDR3 region: CASSLRVRLAGGYGELFF. As DNA, the CDR3 is TGTGCCAGCAGCTTACGAGTGCGGCTAGCGGGGGGGTACGGGGAGCTGTTTTTT. Full variable domain (missing parts from reference TRBV11-2 and TRBJ2-2): EAGVAQSPRYKIIEKRQSVAFWCNPISGHATLYWYQQILGQGPKLLIQFQNNGVVDDSQLPKDRFSAERLKGVDSTLKIQPAKLEDSAVYLCASSLRVRLAGGYGELFFGEGSRLTVL.

The rearrangement uses TRBV5-1 and TRBJ2-5; possibly TRBD2 for D (6 bases). The germline gives CDR1 SGHRS, CDR2 YFSETQ. This CDR3 is 14 amino acids long. With 4 bases removed from V and 5 bases from J, the gap between germline ends came to 15 bases. The CDR3 spells CASSPGGTRETQYF. The CDR3 DNA follows: TGCGCCAGCAGCCCTGGCGGGACTCGGGAGACCCAGTACTTC.

This clone was seen only a few times. The chain has TRBV10-2 and TRBJ2-7; 7 bases map to TRBD1. In germline, CDR1 is WSHSY, CDR2 SAAADI. The CDR3 is made up of 14 amino acids. V gave up 6 bases and J gave up 7 bases; unmatched junction bases: 12. The CDR3 DNA is TGCGCCAGCAGGAGACAGGGATCGTCGGGGGAGCAGTACTTC. This translates into CASRRQGSSGEQYF.

The chain carries TRBV15 and TRBJ2-5; 8 bases agree with TRBD2. V gave up 3 bases and J gave up 5 bases; unmatched junction bases: 8. CDR1 and CDR2 (germline): LNHNV, YYDKDF (reference sequence). The CDR3 runs 15 residues. This CDR3 is CATSRGTSGGETQYF. The CDR3 DNA follows: TGTGCCACCAGCAGGGGTACTAGCGGAGGGGAGACCCAGTACTTC. Full variable domain (missing parts from reference TRBV15 and TRBJ2-5): DAMVIQNPRYQVTQFGKPVTLSCSQTLNHNVMYWYQQKSSQAPKLLFHYYDKDFNNEADTPDNFQSRRPNTSFCFLDIRSPGLGDTAMYLCATSRGTSGGETQYFGPGTRLLVL.

The chain employs TRBV11-2 and TRBJ2-1, with 13 bases lining up with TRBD2. The V gene's germline CDR1 is SGHAT and CDR2 FQNNGV. CDR3 length equals 15 residues. The junction had 5 bases not matched to a gene; V was cut back by 5 bases and J by 7 bases. CDR3 residues: CASSPMGLAGNEQFF. In DNA form, the CDR3 reads TGTGCCAGCAGCCCCATGGGACTAGCGGGAAATGAGCAGTTCTTC.

This sequence joins TRBV5-1 and TRBJ2-1, with unresolved D. This CDR3 spans 16 amino acids. Trimming stripped 0 bases from V and 0 bases from J, with 10 bases between. Germline V gene data show CDR1 as SGHRS and CDR2 as YFSETQ. CDR3 bases: TGCGCCAGCAGCTTGGAACCGAGGAGCTCCTACAATGAGCAGTTCTTC. It specifies CASSLEPRSSYNEQFF. Full variable domain (missing parts from reference TRBV5-1 and TRBJ2-1): KAGVTQTPRYLIKTRGQQVTLSCSPISGHRSVSWYQQTPGQGLQFLFEYFSETQRNKGNFPGRFSGRQFSNSRSEMNVSTLELGDSALYLCASSLEPRSSYNEQFFGPGTRLTVL.

V is TRBV28 and J is TRBJ2-7, with D perhaps being TRBD1 or TRBD2 (5 bases each). The ends were cut back, 5 bases at V and 0 bases at J, with 11 bases in the middle. This CDR3 has 14 residues. From germline, CDR1 is MDHEN and CDR2 SYDVKM. For the CDR3, the DNA is TGTGCCAGCAGTGGGACCTTAGACTCCTACGAGCAGTACTTC. Translation gives CASSGTLDSYEQYF.

This clone has only one observation. This chain links TRBV28 with TRBJ2-1; 7 bases are a match to TRBD1. Germline assignment: CDR1 MDHEN and CDR2 SYDVKM. Losses at the gene ends were 7 bases for V and 0 bases for J; bases not matched to a gene: 15. CDR3 size: 18 residues. This chain's CDR3 is CASKGAPGTQSSYNEQFF. The CDR3 DNA is TGTGCCAGCAAGGGGGCTCCCGGGACCCAGAGCTCCTACAATGAGCAGTTCTTC.

The chain has TRBV12-5 and TRBJ2-1; D ambiguous. The CDR3 extends over 13 amino acids. Germline CDR1 LGHNT, CDR2 FRNRAP. The V gene lost 2 bases and the J gene lost 7 bases, with 9 bases spanning the gap. Here the CDR3 reads CASGLSWINEQFF. In DNA, the CDR3 is TGTGCTAGTGGTTTGTCCTGGATAAATGAGCAGTTCTTC. Looking up the rest from reference TRBV12-5 and TRBJ2-1 gives the full variable domain: DARVTQTPRHKVTEMGQEVTMRCQPILGHNTVFWYRQTMMQGLELLAYFRNRAPLDDSGMPKDRFSAEMPDATLATLKIQPSEPRDSAVYFCASGLSWINEQFFGPGTRLTVL.

The J gene is TRBJ2-7, the V gene TRBV5-6, with a possible D match to TRBD1 (6 bases). Trimming removed 3 bases at V and 2 bases at J, with 12 bases between. The CDR3 extends over 14 amino acids. CDR1 and CDR2 (germline): SGHDT, YYEEEE. DNA for the CDR3: TGTGCCAGCAGCTGGGGAACAGGGACCTACGAGCAGTACTTC. Translation: CASSWGTGTYEQYF.

The V call is TRBV27, the J call TRBJ2-3; 11 nucleotides line up with TRBD2. V lost 4 bases and J lost 0; bases outside the gene matches: 12. The germline V gene encodes CDR1 MNHEY and CDR2 SMNVEV (reference sequence). This CDR3 contains 19 residues. The CDR3 sequence: CASSSRRPGLAASTDTQYF. DNA for the CDR3: TGTGCCAGCAGTTCGCGACGTCCGGGACTAGCGGCGAGCACAGATACGCAGTATTTT.

The rearrangement uses TRBV27 and TRBJ1-2, with D tentatively TRBD1 (5 bases). The length of the CDR3 is 14 residues. CDR1 MNHEY and CDR2 SMNVEV come from the germline V gene (reference sequence). Between the trimmed V and J ends, which lost 3 bases and 2 bases, there was a span of 10 bases. The DNA of the CDR3 is TGTGCCAGCAGTTTGAGGGGCAGGAACTATGGCTACACCTTC. Translated, it gives CASSLRGRNYGYTF.

The V and J genes are TRBV18 and TRBJ2-7, with D perhaps given as TRBD1 or TRBD2 (5 bases each). From germline, CDR1 is KGHSH and CDR2 LQKENI. The CDR3 sequence is 14 residues long. V was clipped by 5 bases and J by 0 bases, with 11 bases between them. This CDR3 reads CASSSRDASYEQYF. In DNA, the CDR3 is TGTGCCAGCTCATCCCGGGACGCCTCCTACGAGCAGTACTTC.

This chain joins TRBV2 and TRBJ1-2; 7 nucleotides agree with TRBD1. V gave up 7 bases and J gave up 8 bases; unmatched junction bases: 10. Germline V gene sequence: CDR1 SNHLY, CDR2 FYNNEI. This CDR3 contains 13 residues. The CDR3 nucleotides are TGTGCCAGCAAGGGACAGAGGGCGCGGGGCTACACCTTC. Amino acid sequence: CASKGQRARGYTF.